Below are 21 T cell receptor beta chains sequenced from a single sample in a study of molecular identifiers for immune sequencing clone quantification. A single record per CDR3 protein comes from TCRdb applying MiXCR to the PCR reads. The sample records around 480,000 distinct CDR3 sequences, less than 30% being singletons. Sequencing used naive CD8+ T cells from blood, with Jurkat cell RNA spiked in. As for subset: FACS-sorted CD8+CD4-CCR7+CD45RA+ naive T cells. These receptors were obtained from a human donor in good health. Some libraries in this study had Jurkat cell RNA spiked in.

This rearrangement joins TRBV12-5 to TRBJ2-5, with D perhaps TRBD2 (5 bases). V was clipped by 6 bases and J by 3 bases, with 11 bases between them. CDR3 length equals 13 residues. Germline V gives CDR1 LGHNT, CDR2 FRNRAP. CDR3 in DNA: TGTGCTAGTGGCCTCGGAGGAAAAGAGACCCAGTACTTC. Amino acid sequence: CASGLGGKETQYF. Full variable domain (remainder filled in from reference TRBV12-5 and TRBJ2-5): DARVTQTPRHKVTEMGQEVTMRCQPILGHNTVFWYRQTMMQGLELLAYFRNRAPLDDSGMPKDRFSAEMPDATLATLKIQPSEPRDSAVYFCASGLGGKETQYFGPGTRLLVL.

As to this clonotype: This sequence may be a read error, since a much larger clone differs from it by one base. This chain joins TRBV5-6 and TRBJ2-7; the D is unclear. This CDR3 region has 13 residues. Germline CDR1 and CDR2: SGHDT and YYEEEE. The CDR3 reads CATSLAWAYEQYF. The CDR3, as DNA: TGTGCCACCAGCTTGGCCTGGGCCTACGAGCAGTACTTC.

This clonotype was picked up a small number of times. The chain has TRBV7-6 and TRBJ1-2, with no clear D. Trimming cost V 2 bases and J 3 bases, with 13 bases left between them. The germline CDR1 and CDR2 sequences are SGHVS and FNYEAQ. The CDR3 is 15 residues long. CDR3 nucleotides: TGTGCCAGCAGCTTATTCTCCGCGGGAGACTATGGCTACACCTTC. It translates to CASSLFSAGDYGYTF.

The chain recombines TRBV27 with TRBJ2-3; the match to TRBD2 covers 14 bases. V lost 2 bases, J lost 3 bases, and 4 bases stayed unmatched. Germline loops: CDR1 MNHEY, CDR2 SMNVEV (reference sequence). The CDR3 extends over 17 amino acids. The CDR3 bases are TGTGCCAGCAGTTTAGGGACTAGCGGGAGCAAAACAGATACGCAGTATTTT. Translation gives CASSLGTSGSKTDTQYF.

The chain uses TRBV6-5 and TRBJ2-1; D is undetermined. The CDR3 has 13 amino acids. Germline lookup yields CDR1 MNHEY and CDR2 SVGAGI. V lost 4 bases and J 3 bases, leaving 7 bases between the germline ends. The CDR3 sequence is CASSFRYYNEQFF. The CDR3 coding sequence is TGTGCCAGCAGTTTCAGATACTACAATGAGCAGTTCTTC.

This clonotype has just one count. One end of the junction does not line up with germline, which may come from a read error. The chain couples TRBV7-6 to TRBJ1-1; D might be TRBD1 (5 bases). Per germline, CDR1 SGHVS and CDR2 FNYEAQ. The CDR3 runs 15 residues. The CDR3 spells CASSSPTEMNSEAFF. CDR3 DNA: TGTGCCAGCAGCTCTCCGACAGAGATGAACTCTGAAGCTTTCTTT.

This clonotype was counted many times. V gene TRBV7-2 combines with J gene TRBJ2-7, with a possible D match to TRBD1 (6 bases). Trimming cost V 5 bases and J 3 bases, with 17 bases left between them. CDR3 length: 15 residues. In germline, CDR1 is SGHTA, CDR2 FQGNSA. The CDR3 DNA reads as TGTGCCAGCAGCCCTTGGTCGTTACAGGGCTACGAGCAGTACTTC. This sequence encodes CASSPWSLQGYEQYF.

This clonotype occurred many times. The chain links TRBV19 to TRBJ2-3; D is perhaps TRBD1 (5 bases). Trimming removed 9 bases from V and 5 bases from J, with 12 bases in between. The CDR3 consists of 12 residues. The germline gives CDR1 LNHDA, CDR2 SQIVND (reference sequence). This chain's CDR3 is CARDQGKDTQYF. The CDR3 nucleotides are TGTGCCAGAGACCAGGGAAAAGATACGCAGTATTTT.

This clonotype showed up just a few times. This chain links TRBV5-1 with TRBJ2-2; possibly TRBD1 for D (6 bases). From germline, CDR1 is SGHRS and CDR2 YFSETQ. CDR3 length equals 17 residues. Trimming removed 0 bases at V and 4 bases at J, with 16 bases between. The CDR3 region has the DNA TGCGCCAGCAGCTTGGATTTGGCAGGGGCGGGCACCGGGGAGCTGTTTTTT. The encoded protein is CASSLDLAGAGTGELFF. Filled out from reference TRBV5-1 and TRBJ2-2, the complete variable domain reads KAGVTQTPRYLIKTRGQQVTLSCSPISGHRSVSWYQQTPGQGLQFLFEYFSETQRNKGNFPGRFSGRQFSNSRSEMNVSTLELGDSALYLCASSLDLAGAGTGELFFGEGSRLTVL.

This clonotype was observed a handful of times. This chain links TRBV4-2 with TRBJ2-1, with TRBD1 matching over 7 bases. Germline CDR1 LGHNA, CDR2 YNFKEQ. This CDR3 has 16 amino acids. V was pared by 4 bases and J by 5 bases, with 11 bases of the junction left unmatched. The CDR3 DNA follows: TGTGCCAGCAGCCGGGTTTACAGGGGTCGCGACAATGAGCAGTTCTTC. Translation gives CASSRVYRGRDNEQFF.

The V and J genes are TRBV29-1 and TRBJ2-7; 16 nucleotides align to TRBD2. Germline-derived CDR1 and CDR2 are SQVTM and ANQGSEA. With V trimmed by 1 base and J by 7 bases, 22 bases remained unmatched. The CDR3 consists of 21 residues. The CDR3 loop is CSVEGVTVRPGLAGGPGEQYF. CDR3 bases: TGCAGCGTTGAAGGGGTTACGGTCAGGCCGGGACTAGCGGGAGGGCCGGGGGAGCAGTACTTC.

The chain joins TRBV12-3 or TRBV12-4 to TRBJ1-1; unclear D gene. Trimming stripped 3 bases from V and 7 bases from J, with 6 bases between. This CDR3 comprises 11 residues. CDR3 loop: CASSFVGEAFF. The CDR3, as DNA: TGTGCCAGCAGTTTTGTGGGTGAAGCTTTCTTT.

The chain links TRBV30 to TRBJ1-4; perhaps TRBD1 as D (5 bases). The CDR3 consists of 11 residues. The germline V gene has CDR1 GTSNPN and CDR2 SVGIG (reference sequence). Trimming took off 4 bases at V and 12 bases at J, with 12 bases between the two ends. The CDR3: CAWKPGGELFF. The CDR3 DNA is TGTGCCTGGAAGCCCGGGGGTGAACTGTTTTTT.

This clonotype was counted many times. The chain uses TRBV28 and TRBJ1-3; a weak D match, TRBD1 (6 bases). The CDR3 length is 14 residues. Germline V gene lookup returns CDR1 MDHEN and CDR2 SYDVKM. Trimming left V 3 bases short and J 4 bases short, with 10 bases between. The CDR3 bases are TGTGCCAGCAGTTTCCGCGGGACAGGAAACACCATATATTTT. Translation gives CASSFRGTGNTIYF.

About this clonotype itself: Germline is not matched at one junction end, which may reflect a read error. The chain is built from TRBV4-3 and TRBJ2-7, with TRBD1 identical over 8 bases. This CDR3 spans 14 amino acids. Looked up from germline, CDR1 is LGHNA and CDR2 is YSLEER. The CDR3 DNA reads as TGCGCCAGCTGCCAGGACAGGGTCGGCTACGAGCAGTACTTC. Protein: CASCQDRVGYEQYF.

CDR3 bases: TGTGCCAGCAGCTTAAGACAGGGGATCAACGAGCAGTACTTC. Its translation: CASSLRQGINEQYF. The chain has TRBV11-3 and TRBJ2-7; 8 nucleotides line up with TRBD1. CDR1 and CDR2 (germline): SGHNT, YENEEA. The CDR3 covers 14 residues. V trimming: 2 bases; J trimming: 5 bases; junction bases outside the gene matches: 5. Together with reference TRBV11-3 and TRBJ2-7, the CDR3 gives the full variable domain: EAGVVQSPRYKIIEKKQPVAFWCNPISGHNTLYWYLQNLGQGPELLIRYENEEAVDDSQLPKDRFSAERLKGVDSTLKIQPAELGDSAVYLCASSLRQGINEQYFGPGTRLTVT.

The chain carries TRBV5-6 and TRBJ1-6; 7 positions agree with TRBD1. V lost 0 bases to trimming and J lost 0 bases; unmatched junction nucleotides: 3. Germline V gives CDR1 SGHDT, CDR2 YYEEEE. CDR3 length: 17 amino acids. The CDR3 region is CASSLGRGSSYNSPLHF. CDR3 nucleotides: TGTGCCAGCAGCTTGGGCAGGGGGAGCTCCTATAATTCACCCCTCCACTTT.

This clonotype was found many times. The J gene is TRBJ2-1, the V gene TRBV5-1; 11 nucleotides align to TRBD2. CDR1 and CDR2 from the germline V gene are SGHRS and YFSETQ. CDR3 length: 15 amino acids. J lost 2 bases, V lost 4 bases, and 2 bases had no gene match. CDR3 in DNA: TGCGCCAGCAGCATTAGCGGGGGGGCCTACAATGAGCAGTTCTTC. Translated, it gives CASSISGGAYNEQFF.

This clonotype was seen ten or more times. The chain combines TRBV30 with TRBJ2-1, with TRBD1 identical over 7 bases. The length of the CDR3 is 12 residues. The germline gives CDR1 GTSNPN, CDR2 SVGIG (reference sequence). The J segment lost 15 bases and the V segment lost 2 bases, leaving 10 bases of the junction unmatched. The DNA of the CDR3 is TGTGCCTGGAGTACAGGGGAGTCTAGGAGGTTCTTC. As protein: CAWSTGESRRFF.

This clonotype was observed a single time. A read error is possible here, since a much larger clone lies one base away. The V gene is TRBV7-9, the J gene TRBJ2-7; possible D gene TRBD1, 5 bases. This CDR3 is built from 18 residues. Trimming removed 4 bases from V and 4 bases from J, with 26 bases in between. The germline gives CDR1 SEHNR, CDR2 FQNEAQ (reference sequence). The CDR3 nucleotides are TGTGCCAGCAGCTCGGCCACTTACAGGAGTCTATTCCCGTACGAGCAGTACTTC. It encodes CASSSATYRSLFPYEQYF.

The chain is built from TRBV6-6 and TRBJ1-6, with D perhaps TRBD1 (5 bases). Trimming removed 6 bases at V and 0 bases at J, with 12 bases between. The CDR3 has 16 amino acids. CDR1 and CDR2 (germline): MNHNY, SVGAGI (reference sequence). The CDR3: CASRDKASSYNSPLHF. The CDR3, as DNA: TGTGCCAGCAGGGACAAGGCGAGCTCCTATAATTCACCCCTCCACTTT.